A single T cell receptor (beta chain) is shown here with its context. These data belong to a study of Ad26.COV2.S vaccination and SARS-CoV-2 variants. TCRdb keeps only in-frame clones here, not all; method: immunoSEQ multiplex PCR. Found here are hundreds of thousands of clones, roughly 90% of them singletons; the top ten hold approximately 11%. Noted treatment: some 20 received Ad26.COV2.S at low or high dose, single or two shots; about 5 received placebo; per-sample allocation not given. Sampling occurred on day 63 after the first vaccine or placebo injection. Ad26.COV2.S expressed prefusion-stabilized spike from the original Wuhan strain. The CDR3 has 14 amino acids. Germline loops: CDR1 SGHTA, CDR2 FQGTGA. Trimming shortened V by 1 base and J by 7 bases, and 10 bases separated the two germline ends.

V usage is TRBV7-3 and J usage is TRBJ2-2, with TRBD1 as a possible D gene (6 bases). The specimen comprised peripheral blood, sampled in a trial of Ad26.COV2.S vaccine versus placebo. The source is a person aged 18-60 years who received the Ad26.COV2.S COVID-19 vaccine or a placebo. The CDR3 bases are TGTGCCAGCAGCTTAAACAGGGATGTCGGGGAGCTGTTTTTT. This sequence encodes CASSLNRDVGELFF.